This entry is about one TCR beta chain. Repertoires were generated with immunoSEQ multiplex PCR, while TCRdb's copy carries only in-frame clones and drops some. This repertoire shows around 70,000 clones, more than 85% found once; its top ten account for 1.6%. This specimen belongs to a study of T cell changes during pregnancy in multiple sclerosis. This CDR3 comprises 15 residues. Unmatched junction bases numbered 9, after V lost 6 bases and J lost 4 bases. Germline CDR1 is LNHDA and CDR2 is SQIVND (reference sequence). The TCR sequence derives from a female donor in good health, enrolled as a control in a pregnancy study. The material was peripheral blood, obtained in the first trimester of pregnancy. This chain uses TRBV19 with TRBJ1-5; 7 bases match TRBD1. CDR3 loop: CASRRQGVLNQPQHF. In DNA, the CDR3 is TGTGCCAGTAGGCGACAGGGTGTGTTAAATCAGCCCCAGCATTTT.